Below, 18 T cell receptor beta chains from the same sample are listed, as sequenced in a study of blood T cell repertoires in COVID-19. Profiled with immunoSEQ multiplex PCR; TCRdb holds only in-frame clones, not every one. This sample has 150,000 or so clones; about 77% occur once, and the top ten carry roughly 9%. Sequences were obtained from peripheral blood. The receptors derive from a woman aged 45-60 years with active or convalescent COVID-19.

V usage is TRBV25-1 and J usage is TRBJ1-4; maybe TRBD1 (5 bases). Trimming removed 3 bases at V and 3 bases at J, with 11 bases between. CDR1 and CDR2 (germline): MGHDK, SYGVNS. This CDR3 has 15 amino acids. The CDR3 DNA reads TGTGCCAGCAGTGATCCCAGGGTTTCTAATGAAAAACTGTTTTTT. Its protein is CASSDPRVSNEKLFF.

The CDR3 is CASSEWSKRGYGYTF. The DNA of the CDR3 is TGTGCCAGCAGTGAATGGTCCAAAAGAGGCTATGGCTACACCTTC. This chain uses TRBV6-1 with TRBJ1-2; D gene uncertain. This CDR3 has 15 residues. The V gene lost 2 bases and the J gene lost 4 bases, with 14 bases spanning the gap. CDR1 is MNHNS and CDR2 is SASEGT in the germline V gene.

V is TRBV28 and J is TRBJ1-3; possible D gene TRBD1, 5 bases. Germline loops: CDR1 MDHEN, CDR2 SYDVKM. With 2 bases removed from V and 4 bases from J, the gap between germline ends came to 9 bases. The CDR3 spans 14 residues. In DNA, the CDR3 is TGTGCCAGCAGTTTAATACAGGCGGGAAACACCATATATTTT. Its translation is CASSLIQAGNTIYF.

The CDR3 bases are TGTGCCAGCAGCTTAGACGGACTAGCGGGCTTCTACGACGGGTCAACCGAGCAGTACTTC. Translating it yields CASSLDGLAGFYDGSTEQYF. This sequence joins TRBV11-2 and TRBJ2-7, with 11 bases identical to TRBD2. This CDR3 comprises 20 residues. Germline V gene sequence: CDR1 SGHAT, CDR2 FQNNGV. J lost 6 bases, V lost 0 bases, and 19 bases had no gene match.

This chain joins TRBV14 and TRBJ1-1; no clear D. The CDR3 contains 11 residues. CDR1 is SGHDN and CDR2 is FVKESK in the germline V gene. Trimming shortened V by 6 bases and J by 2 bases, and 4 bases separated the two germline ends. The CDR3 nucleotides read TGTGCCAGCAGTCCTAACACTGAAGCTTTCTTT. Encoded protein: CASSPNTEAFF.

The V gene is TRBV5-4, the J gene TRBJ2-1; possibly TRBD2 for D (6 bases). The CDR3 is 13 residues long. The V gene's germline CDR1 is SGHNT and CDR2 YYREEE (reference sequence). V shed 0 bases and J shed 8 bases, with 9 bases lying between them. CDR3 DNA sequence: TGTGCCAGCAGCTTGGGGCGGGACGATGAGCAGTTCTTC. Translation gives CASSLGRDDEQFF.

This clone has only a few counts. J is TRBJ2-5 and V is TRBV29-1, with 8 bases that match TRBD1. The CDR3 totals 13 residues. The germline V gene encodes CDR1 SQVTM and CDR2 ANQGSEA. The V and J ends lost 3 bases and 3 bases, in that order; junction bases with no gene match: 3. In DNA form, the CDR3 reads TGCAGCGTTGATGGACAGGGAAAAGAGACCCAGTACTTC. Its protein product is CSVDGQGKETQYF.

CDR3 protein: CASSFDRGKDTEAFF. CDR3 sequence (DNA): TGTGCCAGCAGCTTTGACAGGGGTAAAGACACTGAAGCTTTCTTT. The chain joins TRBV5-5 to TRBJ1-1; TRBD1 agrees at 8 bases. Trimming took 2 bases from V and 3 from J; bases not matched to a gene: 6. This CDR3 contains 15 residues. Germline CDR1 is SGHKS and CDR2 is YYEKEE (reference sequence).

This clone was seen at least ten times. Distinct nucleotide sequences in the sample also encode this CDR3. The V gene is TRBV4-1, the J gene TRBJ2-1; no definite D call. The CDR3 is 15 amino acids. V was pared by 1 base and J by 10 bases, with 17 bases between. Per germline, CDR1 MGHRA and CDR2 YSYEKL. The CDR3 loop reads CASSQATDPIREQFF. CDR3 DNA: TGCGCCAGCAGCCAAGCCACAGACCCCATTAGGGAGCAGTTCTTC.

The chain has TRBV4-2 and TRBJ2-1; D remains unclear. The V and J ends lost 0 bases and 0 bases respectively, with 12 bases between them. Germline CDR1 LGHNA, CDR2 YNFKEQ. This CDR3 is built from 17 residues. CDR3 sequence reads: CASSQEGRQDSYNEQFF. The CDR3 DNA is TGTGCCAGCAGCCAAGAAGGAAGGCAGGACTCCTACAATGAGCAGTTCTTC.

The chain couples TRBV6-1 to TRBJ2-3; D call uncertain. Trimming shortened V by 5 bases and J by 3 bases, and 6 bases separated the two germline ends. CDR1 and CDR2 from the germline V gene are MNHNS and SASEGT. The CDR3 is 12 residues long. The DNA for the CDR3 is TGTGCCAGCAGTTGGCAAACAGATACGCAGTATTTT. Translated, it gives CASSWQTDTQYF.

V and J are TRBV5-1 and TRBJ1-2; no clear D. CDR1 is SGHRS, CDR2 YFSETQ, per germline. Trimming removed 0 bases from V and 4 bases from J, with 7 bases in between. CDR3 length: 13 residues. The CDR3 reads CASSLEGSYGYTF. In DNA, the CDR3 is TGCGCCAGCAGCTTGGAAGGGAGCTATGGCTACACCTTC.

The V gene is TRBV19, the J gene TRBJ1-5, with D maybe TRBD1 (5 bases). Germline CDR1 LNHDA, CDR2 SQIVND (reference sequence). V was pared by 1 base and J by 4 bases, with 14 bases between. This CDR3 spans 16 amino acids. The CDR3 bases are TGTGCCAGTAGTATAGTACTATTCACAGGTAATCAGCCCCAGCATTTT. Translating it yields CASSIVLFTGNQPQHF.

The chain combines TRBV7-2 with TRBJ1-5; TRBD1 aligns across 8 bases. The CDR3 is 16 residues long. Unmatched junction bases numbered 7, after V lost 6 bases and J lost 0 bases. Germline CDR1 is SGHTA and CDR2 is FQGNSA. In DNA, the CDR3 is TGTGCCAGCAGTCAATCCGGGACAGGTAGCAATCAGCCCCAGCATTTT. Translated: CASSQSGTGSNQPQHF. The variable domain in full, completed from reference TRBV7-2 and TRBJ1-5, reads GAGVSQSPSNKVTEKGKDVELRCDPISGHTALYWYRQSLGQGLEFLIYFQGNSAPDKSGLPSDRFSAERTGGSVSTLTIQRTQQEDSAVYLCASSQSGTGSNQPQHFGDGTRLSIL.

The chain joins TRBV19 to TRBJ1-6; 7 bases agree with TRBD1. This CDR3 comprises 15 residues. CDR1 is LNHDA, CDR2 SQIVND, per germline (reference sequence). With V trimmed by 4 bases and J by 10 bases, 10 bases remained unmatched. The CDR3 reads CASSRQGSLNSPLHF. CDR3 bases: TGTGCCAGTAGTAGACAGGGTTCATTAAACTCACCCCTCCACTTT.

With respect to this clone: A much larger clone differs from this one at a single base, so this may be a read error. Other DNA variants within this sample encode the same CDR3. The chain recombines TRBV5-1 with TRBJ2-5; TRBD2 agrees at 7 bases. Trimming cost V 0 bases and J 1 base; bases outside gene matches: 0. Germline lookup yields CDR1 SGHRS and CDR2 YFSETQ. CDR3 length: 14 residues. For the CDR3, the DNA is TGCGCCAGCAGCTTGGGACTAGCCCAAGAGACCCAGTACTTC. This encodes CASSLGLAQETQYF.

J is TRBJ1-3 and V is TRBV27; D remains unclear. CDR3 size: 14 residues. Per germline, CDR1 MNHEY and CDR2 SMNVEV (reference sequence). Between the trimmed V and J ends, which lost 5 bases and 4 bases, there was a span of 12 bases. The CDR3 spells CASSPRTGGNTIYF. The DNA for the CDR3 is TGTGCCAGCAGTCCCCGGACTGGAGGAAACACCATATATTTT.

This clone appeared a few times. The chain links TRBV4-3 to TRBJ2-3; D is unresolved. Germline V CDR1 and CDR2: LGHNA, YSLEER. V gave up 1 base and J gave up 10 bases, with 27 bases separating them. The CDR3 has 18 amino acids. CDR3 residues: CASSQGLLRRFLSRAQYF. The CDR3 nucleotides are TGCGCCAGCAGCCAAGGACTGCTAAGGCGTTTCTTATCACGGGCGCAGTATTTT.